This TCR beta chain originates from a study of blood T cells in healthy people across ages. Ten or more counts support this clonotype. The target antigen is unknown. Sample-barcoded 5' priming and a J-beta primer mix drove a second PCR of 7 to 11 cycles. TCRdb itself ran the 5' RACE reads through MiXCR, one entry per CDR3 protein. The sample includes 710,000 or so distinct CDR3 sequences, 32% of them seen just once. V was clipped by 6 bases and J by 7 bases; unmatched bases: 7. CDR3 length: 14 amino acids. The germline V gene encodes CDR1 DFQATT and CDR2 SNEGSKA (reference sequence). Regarding the study as a whole: Measured against age, TCR beta diversity per million T cells decreased in a roughly linear manner.

Sequences were obtained from blood. The gene calls are TRBV20-1 and TRBJ2-1; 12 positions agree with TRBD1. The source of this sequence is a woman older than 75 in good health. This chain's CDR3 is CSASGQGAVNEQFF. CDR3 nucleotides: TGCAGTGCGTCGGGACAGGGGGCTGTTAATGAGCAGTTCTTC.